Detailed here is one TCR beta chain. Its matching antigen is unknown. This may stem from a read error, because a much larger clone lies one nucleotide away. Previously described methods and listed TCR primers were used for bulk TCR libraries. A single record per CDR3 protein comes from TCRdb applying MiXCR to the PCR reads. Of about 640,000 distinct CDR3 sequences in the sample, just under 20% are singletons; the top ten hold 0.85%. This CDR3 has 16 amino acids. Germline V gives CDR1 DFQATT, CDR2 SNEGSKA (reference sequence). This specimen belongs to a study of molecular identifiers for immune sequencing clone quantification. CD8+CD4-CCR7+CD45RA+ cells were sorted as naive CD8 T cells. Study-wide results and limits: Clones above 20 RNA copies contained over 97% of effector molecules and under 1% of naive molecules.

The V call is TRBV20-1, the J call TRBJ2-7; D unclear. This TCR derives from a human donor in good health. Some libraries in this study had Jurkat cell RNA spiked in. The sample comprised naive CD8+ T cells from blood, with Jurkat cell RNA spiked in. Subset specified: FACS-sorted CD8+CD4-CCR7+CD45RA+ naive T cells. The CDR3 protein is CCAAQLLTGHGYEQYF. The DNA of the CDR3 is TGCTGTGCCGCACAACTCTTGACGGGCCATGGCTACGAGCAGTACTTC.